This T cell receptor (beta chain) appears in the sequencing data of a study of blood T cell repertoires in COVID-19. This CDR3 has 16 amino acids. Trimming removed 8 bases from V and 5 bases from J; junction bases left unmatched: 9. Germline lookup yields CDR1 SGHNT and CDR2 YENEEA. Repertoires were generated with immunoSEQ multiplex PCR, while TCRdb's copy carries only in-frame clones and drops some. The sample has approximately 70,000 clones, around nine tenths seen once. This clonotype was obtained from a man between 40 and 49 years old with COVID-19, enrolled during active disease. The V and J genes are TRBV11-3 and TRBJ2-2; 12 positions match TRBD2. The sample was peripheral blood. The CDR3, as DNA: TGTGCCAGCTCCCCCCTAGCGGGGGGGCGAACCGGGGAGCTGTTTTTT. Translation gives CASSPLAGGRTGELFF.